The 29 T cell receptor beta chains listed next were all sequenced from one sample in a study of T cell responses to AZD1222 COVID-19 vaccine. The data were produced by immunoSEQ multiplex PCR, yet TCRdb's version contains in-frame clones alone and is incomplete. The sample contains about 180,000 clones, roughly 94% of which appear only once. The sample was peripheral blood, taken 28 days after the second AZD1222 dose. These receptors were obtained from an adult who received the AZD1222 COVID-19 vaccine.

The chain has TRBV3-1 (or the pseudogene TRBV3-2) and TRBJ1-3; the match to TRBD1 covers 8 bases. The V gene end was trimmed by 6 bases and the J gene end by 0 bases; junction bases not matched to a gene: 10. The CDR3 is made up of 17 amino acids. The germline V gene has CDR1 LGHDT and CDR2 YNNKEL (reference sequence). Here the CDR3 reads CASSLGQGSVSGNTIYF. The CDR3 coding sequence is TGTGCCAGCAGTCTTGGACAGGGATCCGTCTCTGGAAACACCATATATTTT.

This rearrangement joins TRBV5-1 to TRBJ2-1; no firm D call. There are 16 residues in the CDR3. CDR1 and CDR2 (germline): SGHRS, YFSETQ. V was trimmed by 0 bases and J by 4 bases, leaving 14 bases between them. The CDR3: CASSLVFAEIYNEQFF. The CDR3 DNA sequence: TGCGCCAGCAGCTTGGTTTTCGCGGAAATTTACAATGAGCAGTTCTTC.

The V gene is TRBV9, the J gene TRBJ1-5; 7 bases match TRBD1. The germline V gene has CDR1 SGDLS and CDR2 YYNGEE. The CDR3 length is 15 residues. V gave up 4 bases and J gave up 0 bases; unmatched junction bases: 4. The DNA for the CDR3 is TGTGCCAGCAGCCGAGGGGGCTATAGCAATCAGCCCCAGCATTTT. It is translated as CASSRGGYSNQPQHF.

This chain joins TRBV2 and TRBJ1-4; 8 bases map to TRBD1. Germline V CDR1 and CDR2: SNHLY, FYNNEI. Losses at the gene ends were 5 bases for V and 2 bases for J; bases not matched to a gene: 7. This CDR3 is built from 16 residues. The CDR3 region is CASSTRPGGTNEKLFF. The CDR3 nucleotides are TGTGCCAGCAGTACACGACCAGGGGGCACTAATGAAAAACTGTTTTTT.

This chain links TRBV5-4 with TRBJ1-4, with a weak D call TRBD1 (5 bases). Deletions cut 0 bases from V and 6 bases from J, with 21 bases between. The CDR3 covers 18 residues. The germline CDR1 and CDR2 sequences are SGHNT and YYREEE (reference sequence). CDR3 loop: CASSLGDSDIVGDEKLFF. Here the CDR3 DNA reads TGTGCCAGCAGCTTGGGAGACAGCGACATTGTGGGGGATGAAAAACTGTTTTTT. Complete variable domain (other parts from reference TRBV5-4 and TRBJ1-4): ETGVTQSPTHLIKTRGQQVTLRCSSQSGHNTVSWYQQALGQGPQFIFQYYREEENGRGNFPPRFSGLQFPNYSSELNVNALELDDSALYLCASSLGDSDIVGDEKLFFGSGTQLSVL.

The V gene is TRBV5-6, the J gene TRBJ1-4; possibly TRBD1 for D (6 bases). Trimming pared 0 bases from V and 3 bases from J, leaving 12 bases between. The CDR3 length is 16 residues. CDR1 is SGHDT and CDR2 is YYEEEE in the germline V gene. The CDR3 reads CASSLDMGASNEKLFF. CDR3 DNA sequence: TGTGCCAGCAGCTTGGACATGGGGGCATCTAATGAAAAACTGTTTTTT.

The chain links TRBV28 to TRBJ2-3; 9 bases are a match to TRBD1. This CDR3 has 20 amino acids. Germline V CDR1 and CDR2: MDHEN, SYDVKM. The V segment lost 6 bases and the J segment 2 bases; nucleotides outside the gene matches: 21. The CDR3 DNA follows: TGTGCCAGCAGAATAGCCGGGACAGGGTTTGGCCGGACCGACACAGATACGCAGTATTTT. The encoded protein is CASRIAGTGFGRTDTDTQYF.

V gene TRBV7-2 combines with J gene TRBJ1-2; 7 nucleotides match TRBD1. The V segment lost 5 bases and the J segment 4 bases; nucleotides outside the gene matches: 13. This CDR3 is 16 amino acids long. Germline V CDR1 and CDR2: SGHTA, FQGNSA. This CDR3 reads CASSPRTGLGAYGYTF. In DNA, the CDR3 is TGTGCCAGCAGCCCCAGGACAGGTCTAGGGGCCTATGGCTACACCTTC.

This chain uses TRBV29-1 with TRBJ2-7; either TRBD1 or TRBD2 may supply D (5 bases each). Trimming cost V 4 bases and J 2 bases, with 9 bases left between them. CDR1 and CDR2 (germline): SQVTM, ANQGSEA. The CDR3 runs 12 residues. The CDR3 bases are TGCAGCGTTGTCGGGGCCACCTACGAGCAGTACTTC. It codes for CSVVGATYEQYF.

In DNA form, the CDR3 reads TGTGCCTGGAGCCTCGGGACAGGGGGGTTCACTGAAGCTTTCTTT. This sequence encodes CAWSLGTGGFTEAFF. The chain links TRBV30 to TRBJ1-1, with 11 bases that match TRBD1. The CDR3 totals 15 residues. V shed 3 bases, J shed 4 bases, and the junction held 7 bases outside the gene matches. Per the germline V gene, CDR1 is GTSNPN and CDR2 is SVGIG (reference sequence). The full variable domain, completed using reference TRBV30 and TRBJ1-1, is SQTIHQWPATLVQPVGSPLSLECTVEGTSNPNLYWYRQAAGRGLQLLFYSVGIGQISSEVPQNLSASRPQDRQFILSSKKLLLSDSGFYLCAWSLGTGGFTEAFFGQGTRLTVV.

The chain joins TRBV11-2 to TRBJ2-7; TRBD1 agrees at 9 bases. Germline CDR1 is SGHAT and CDR2 is FQNNGV. J was trimmed by 6 bases and V by 2 bases; bases with no gene match: 14. The CDR3 has 17 amino acids. CDR3 protein: CASSLRRPGQGPSEQYF. The CDR3 coding sequence is TGTGCCAGCAGCTTACGCCGCCCGGGACAGGGTCCCTCCGAGCAGTACTTC.

The gene calls are TRBV19 and TRBJ1-1; possibly TRBD1 for D (6 bases). The V and J ends lost 5 bases and 6 bases respectively, with 10 bases between them. The CDR3 consists of 12 residues. Per the germline V gene, CDR1 is LNHDA and CDR2 is SQIVND (reference sequence). The CDR3 bases are TGTGCCAGTAGTTTGGGGGGGCCTGAAGCTTTCTTT. Translation gives CASSLGGPEAFF. The full variable domain, completed using reference TRBV19 and TRBJ1-1, is DGGITQSPKYLFRKEGQNVTLSCEQNLNHDAMYWYRQDPGQGLRLIYYSQIVNDFQKGDIAEGYSVSREKKESFPLTVTSAQKNPTAFYLCASSLGGPEAFFGQGTRLTVV.

V usage is TRBV19 and J usage is TRBJ2-5; tentatively, D is TRBD1 or TRBD2 (5 bases each). The germline V gene encodes CDR1 LNHDA and CDR2 SQIVND (reference sequence). The germline V and J ends were trimmed by 4 bases and 3 bases, with 12 bases remaining between them. This CDR3 has 14 residues. The CDR3 here is CASSTTRGKETQYF. CDR3 nucleotide sequence: TGTGCCAGTAGTACGACGAGGGGCAAAGAGACCCAGTACTTC.

The chain has TRBV6-5 and TRBJ1-4; D unclear. The CDR3 has 15 residues. Between the trimmed V and J ends, which lost 6 bases and 7 bases, there was a span of 18 bases. Germline loops: CDR1 MNHEY, CDR2 SVGAGI. CDR3 sequence: CASRRRQDELEKLFF. The CDR3 DNA is TGTGCCAGCAGGCGAAGACAAGATGAACTTGAAAAACTGTTTTTT.

The chain recombines TRBV5-4 with TRBJ2-2; D call uncertain. The germline V gene encodes CDR1 SGHNT and CDR2 YYREEE (reference sequence). The CDR3 runs to 12 residues. With 2 bases removed from V and 6 bases from J, the gap between germline ends came to 5 bases. The CDR3 nucleotides are TGTGCCAGCAGCTTTTCCTCCGGGGAGCTGTTTTTT. Translated, it gives CASSFSSGELFF.

This CDR3 is CASGRVTEAFF. As DNA, the CDR3 is TGTGCCAGCGGTCGGGTCACTGAAGCTTTCTTT. This chain connects TRBV12-3 or TRBV12-4 to TRBJ1-1; no reliable D call. The CDR3 loop spans 11 amino acids. Trimming took off 8 bases at V and 4 bases at J, with 8 bases between the two ends.

This chain connects TRBV9 to TRBJ2-3, with D possibly TRBD1 on 5 matching bases. The germline V and J ends were trimmed by 4 bases and 0 bases, with 15 bases remaining between them. Germline V gives CDR1 SGDLS, CDR2 YYNGEE. The CDR3 runs 16 residues. The CDR3 sequence is CASSPEPGYSTDTQYF. In DNA, the CDR3 is TGTGCCAGCAGCCCAGAACCAGGGTACAGCACAGATACGCAGTATTTT.

This clone was recorded once. The rearrangement uses TRBV7-9 and TRBJ1-3; 8 bases line up with TRBD1. Germline V lookup: CDR1 SEHNR, CDR2 FQNEAQ (reference sequence). This CDR3 has 15 residues. Trimming cost V 2 bases and J 2 bases; bases outside gene matches: 2. CDR3: CASSLQGATGNTIYF. The CDR3 bases are TGTGCCAGCAGCTTACAGGGGGCGACTGGAAACACCATATATTTT.

The V gene is TRBV5-6, the J gene TRBJ1-5; D is possibly TRBD1 (6 bases). V shed 2 bases and J shed 6 bases, with 9 bases lying between them. The V gene's germline CDR1 is SGHDT and CDR2 YYEEEE. The CDR3 is 13 residues long. DNA for the CDR3: TGTGCCAGCAGCTTAGGGGGGAGTCAGCCCCAGCATTTT. Translating gives CASSLGGSQPQHF.

The chain employs TRBV19 and TRBJ1-4; D is unclear. Trimming shortened V by 11 bases and J by 0 bases, and 16 bases separated the two germline ends. This CDR3 contains 15 residues. CDR1 LNHDA and CDR2 SQIVND come from the germline V gene (reference sequence). Here the CDR3 DNA reads TGTGCCGCAGGTGATACTGCTGCAACTAATGAAAAACTGTTTTTT. Translation gives CAAGDTAATNEKLFF.

This sequence joins TRBV2 and TRBJ2-3; D not certain. The V gene's germline CDR1 is SNHLY and CDR2 FYNNEI. This CDR3 has 14 amino acids. V gave up 6 bases and J gave up 0 bases, with 10 bases separating them. CDR3 sequence reads: CASSLSSSTDTQYF. CDR3 nucleotide sequence: TGTGCCAGCAGCCTTAGCAGTAGCACAGATACGCAGTATTTT.

The chain has TRBV6-5 and TRBJ1-6; perhaps TRBD1 as D (6 bases). Trimming removed 7 bases from V and 9 bases from J, with 16 bases in between. Germline V gene sequence: CDR1 MNHEY, CDR2 SVGAGI. This CDR3 has 14 residues. CDR3 region: CASIQDSGGSPLHF. The CDR3 DNA reads TGTGCCAGCATTCAGGACAGCGGGGGTTCACCCCTCCACTTT.

V usage is TRBV4-2 and J usage is TRBJ2-3; D may be TRBD2 (6 bases). Trimming removed 4 bases from V and 6 bases from J, with 17 bases in between. CDR1 is LGHNA, CDR2 YNFKEQ, per germline. This CDR3 spans 15 amino acids. This CDR3 reads CASSRSSGLGDTQYF. The CDR3 coding sequence is TGTGCCAGCAGCCGAAGCAGCGGGTTGGGTGATACGCAGTATTTT.

This rearrangement joins TRBV5-1 to TRBJ2-7; D is ambiguous. The germline gives CDR1 SGHRS, CDR2 YFSETQ. The CDR3 runs 14 residues. Trimming took 5 bases from V and 0 from J, leaving 12 bases between them. The CDR3 DNA follows: TGCGCCAGCAGGTTTACGGGCTCCTCCTACGAGCAGTACTTC. The encoded protein is CASRFTGSSYEQYF.

The chain links TRBV2 to TRBJ2-5; 7 positions agree with TRBD1. V gave up 1 base and J gave up 4 bases; unmatched junction bases: 9. The germline CDR1 and CDR2 sequences are SNHLY and FYNNEI. This CDR3 comprises 16 residues. CDR3 DNA: TGTGCCAGCAGTGAAGGTAACAGGGGATTAACAGAGACCCAGTACTTC. This translates into CASSEGNRGLTETQYF.

Written as DNA, the CDR3 is TGTGCCAGCAGGAACGACAGGGGCCTGGTATACAACAATGAGCAGTTCTTC. Amino acid sequence: CASRNDRGLVYNNEQFF. This chain joins TRBV28 and TRBJ2-1, with 8 bases fitting TRBD1. The J segment lost 5 bases and the V segment lost 6 bases, leaving 15 bases of the junction unmatched. The CDR3 totals 17 residues. Germline lookup yields CDR1 MDHEN and CDR2 SYDVKM.

The V gene is TRBV28, the J gene TRBJ2-7, with D possibly being TRBD1 or TRBD2 (6 bases each). V was clipped by 7 bases and J by 13 bases, with 17 bases between them. CDR1 is MDHEN, CDR2 SYDVKM, per germline. This CDR3 contains 11 residues. CDR3 loop: CASKIGGLDYF. The CDR3, as DNA: TGTGCCAGCAAAATCGGGGGCCTCGATTACTTC.

This chain joins TRBV27 and TRBJ1-6; TRBD1 is a possible D gene (6 bases). The CDR3 is 13 residues long. V was clipped by 4 bases and J by 8 bases, with 9 bases between them. Looked up from germline, CDR1 is MNHEY and CDR2 is SMNVEV (reference sequence). CDR3 nucleotide sequence: TGTGCCAGCAGTTACCAGGGGCATTCACCCCTCCACTTT. Translated, it gives CASSYQGHSPLHF.

The V call is TRBV7-9, the J call TRBJ1-6; D not resolved. The CDR3 runs 15 residues. V was clipped by 3 bases and J by 0 bases, with 6 bases between them. Germline V gives CDR1 SEHNR, CDR2 FQNEAQ (reference sequence). The DNA of the CDR3 is TGTGCCAGCAGCTTCGACAACTCCTATAATTCACCCCTCCACTTT. Encoded protein: CASSFDNSYNSPLHF.